This T cell receptor beta chain stems from a study of OX40 agonist ivuxolimab in advanced cancers. Overall study context: The mean age was roughly 60 years, ranging from about 20 to 85, with 82.7% of participants male.

The repertoire was sequenced with immunoSEQ multiplex PCR; TCRdb's copy has only in-frame clones and lacks some. The data hold some 65,000 clones, with around 90% observed a single time. The study's findings and limits: What antigens the expanded peripheral T cells recognized was never established. The CD4+ and CD8+ T cells in the blood had expanded clonally by week 6 at 0.1 to 3.0 mg/kg.

This clone was recorded once. Antigen unknown. Individuals having autoimmune disease history or systemic immunosuppression were not enrolled. V shed 4 bases, J shed 0 bases, and the junction held 3 bases outside the gene matches. Germline-derived CDR1 and CDR2 are SGHTA and FQGNSA. CDR3 length: 15 amino acids. The source material was CD4+ or CD8+ T cells sorted from blood, sampled in a trial of the OX40 agonist ivuxolimab. The chain recombines TRBV7-2 with TRBJ2-1; TRBD1 matches 7 bases. The receptor's source is an adult with an advanced solid tumor such as melanoma, head and neck, liver or kidney cancer. CDR3 amino acids: CASSSDRRSYNEQFF. The DNA of the CDR3 is TGTGCCAGCAGCTCGGACAGGCGCTCCTACAATGAGCAGTTCTTC.